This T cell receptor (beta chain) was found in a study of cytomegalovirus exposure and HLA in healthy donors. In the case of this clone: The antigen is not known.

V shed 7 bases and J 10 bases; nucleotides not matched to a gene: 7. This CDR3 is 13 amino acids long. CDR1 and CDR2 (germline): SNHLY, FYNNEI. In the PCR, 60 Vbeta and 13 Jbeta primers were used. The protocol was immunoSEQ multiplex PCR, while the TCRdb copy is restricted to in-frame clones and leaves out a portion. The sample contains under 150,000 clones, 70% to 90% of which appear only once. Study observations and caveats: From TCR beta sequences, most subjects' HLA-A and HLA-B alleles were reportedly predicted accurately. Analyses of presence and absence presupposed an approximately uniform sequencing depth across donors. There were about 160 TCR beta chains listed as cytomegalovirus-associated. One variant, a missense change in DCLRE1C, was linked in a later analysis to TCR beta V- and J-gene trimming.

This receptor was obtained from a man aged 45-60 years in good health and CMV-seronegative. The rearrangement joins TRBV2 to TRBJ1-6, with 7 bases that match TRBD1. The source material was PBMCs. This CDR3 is CASIRQGESPLHF. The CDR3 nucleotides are TGTGCCAGCATTCGACAGGGTGAATCACCCCTCCACTTT. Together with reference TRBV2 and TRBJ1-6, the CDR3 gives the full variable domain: EPEVTQTPSHQVTQMGQEVILRCVPISNHLYFYWYRQILGQKVEFLVSFYNNEISEKSEIFDDQFSVERPDGSNFTLKIRSTKLEDSAMYFCASIRQGESPLHFGNGTRLTVT.